This is a list of T cell receptor beta chains from one sample in a study of human T cells and chemical hapten exposure. TCRdb itself ran the RACE reads through MiXCR, one entry per CDR3 protein. Of 300,000 to 450,000 distinct CDR3 sequences listed, about 5.1% are singletons. The sample in question was whole blood, obtained in connection with sensitization to the hapten diphenylcyclopropenone (DPC). The receptors originated from a woman in her fifties or sixties with alopecia areata. Some clones in this sample may be carry-over from other donors' samples. Each CDR3 is given with its conserved first and last residue. Each record gives: clone size, J gene, D gene, V gene, CDR3 protein, CDR3 DNA. The D gene is left open where the match is weak. Clone size is stated in some rows and not others, as once, few, many or a class when expanded.

clone_size: many; j_call: TRBJ2-1; d_call: NA; v_call: TRBV3-1; cdr3_aa: CASSQGTGNEQFF; cdr3_nt: TGTGCCAGCAGCCAGGGGACTGGCAATGAGCAGTTCTTC
clone_size: many; j_call: TRBJ2-3; d_call: NA; v_call: TRBV6-5; cdr3_aa: CASSYFPGADTQYF; cdr3_nt: TGTGCCAGCAGTTACTTCCCCGGCGCAGATACGCAGTATTTT
clone_size: many; j_call: TRBJ1-2; d_call: NA; v_call: TRBV7-9; cdr3_aa: CASSIWRGRNYGYTF; cdr3_nt: TGTGCCAGCAGCATTTGGAGGGGACGCAACTATGGCTACACCTTC
clone_size: many; j_call: TRBJ1-4; d_call: NA; v_call: TRBV3-1; cdr3_aa: CASSPLGLGDEKLFF; cdr3_nt: TGTGCCAGCAGCCCCCTAGGTCTGGGGGACGAAAAACTGTTTTTT
clone_size: NA; j_call: TRBJ1-5; d_call: TRBD1; v_call: TRBV6-1; cdr3_aa: CASSDNRGYNQPQHF; cdr3_nt: TGTGCCAGCAGTGATAACAGGGGTTACAATCAGCCCCAGCATTTT
clone_size: few; j_call: TRBJ1-1; d_call: NA; v_call: TRBV5-1; cdr3_aa: CASSTGGLGESEAFF; cdr3_nt: TGCGCCAGCAGCACCGGGGGGCTAGGGGAGAGTGAAGCTTTCTTT
clone_size: many; j_call: TRBJ1-1; d_call: NA; v_call: TRBV20-1; cdr3_aa: CSARWVAPNTEAFF; cdr3_nt: TGCAGTGCTCGTTGGGTGGCTCCGAACACTGAAGCTTTCTTT
clone_size: many; j_call: TRBJ2-2; d_call: NA; v_call: TRBV28; cdr3_aa: CASSLGLGDTGELFF; cdr3_nt: TGTGCCAGCAGTTTAGGTCTAGGGGACACCGGGGAGCTGTTTTTT
clone_size: many; j_call: TRBJ2-3; d_call: NA; v_call: TRBV20-1; cdr3_aa: CSARERASGTQYF; cdr3_nt: TGCAGTGCCAGAGAGAGGGCCTCCGGGACGCAGTATTTT
clone_size: many; j_call: TRBJ2-1; d_call: NA; v_call: TRBV9; cdr3_aa: CASSGGPLADNFLSSYNEQFF; cdr3_nt: TGTGCCAGCAGCGGGGGGCCGCTAGCGGATAACTTTTTAAGCTCCTACAATGAGCAGTTCTTC
clone_size: few; j_call: TRBJ1-1; d_call: NA; v_call: TRBV3-1; cdr3_aa: CASGPGFTEAFF; cdr3_nt: TGTGCCAGTGGTCCGGGGTTCACTGAAGCTTTCTTT
clone_size: NA; j_call: TRBJ2-7; d_call: TRBD1; v_call: TRBV20-1; cdr3_aa: CSARNRGRDEQYF; cdr3_nt: TGCAGTGCAAGAAACAGGGGTCGGGACGAGCAGTACTTC
clone_size: NA; j_call: TRBJ1-1; d_call: NA; v_call: TRBV6-5; cdr3_aa: CVSTTPYRSEAFF; cdr3_nt: TGTGTCAGCACCACACCTTACAGGTCTGAAGCTTTCTTT
clone_size: many; j_call: TRBJ2-7; d_call: NA; v_call: TRBV2; cdr3_aa: CASSEGGGNEQYF; cdr3_nt: TGTGCCAGCAGTGAAGGGGGCGGGAACGAGCAGTACTTC
clone_size: few; j_call: TRBJ1-2; d_call: NA; v_call: TRBV18; cdr3_aa: CASSHDRGGYGYTF; cdr3_nt: TGTGCCAGCTCACACGACAGAGGCGGCTATGGCTACACCTTC
clone_size: few; j_call: TRBJ1-1; d_call: NA; v_call: TRBV6-2/TRBV6-3; cdr3_aa: CASSMGQNTEAFF; cdr3_nt: TGTGCCAGCAGTATGGGACAGAACACTGAAGCTTTCTTT
clone_size: many; j_call: TRBJ2-3; d_call: NA; v_call: TRBV7-6; cdr3_aa: CASSLSSLSGAASTDTQYF; cdr3_nt: TGTGCCAGCAGCTTATCCTCTCTCTCAGGCGCCGCTAGCACAGATACGCAGTATTTT
clone_size: many; j_call: TRBJ2-5; d_call: NA; v_call: TRBV3-1; cdr3_aa: CASSAGPYQETQYF; cdr3_nt: TGTGCCAGCAGCGCCGGCCCGTACCAAGAGACCCAGTACTTC
clone_size: many; j_call: TRBJ1-6; d_call: NA; v_call: TRBV6-6; cdr3_aa: CASSYESGTKNSPLHF; cdr3_nt: TGTGCCAGCAGTTACGAATCCGGGACCAAAAATTCACCCCTCCACTTT
clone_size: many; j_call: TRBJ2-1; d_call: TRBD1; v_call: TRBV9; cdr3_aa: CASSAAGTGVINEQFF; cdr3_nt: TGTGCCAGCAGCGCGGCCGGGACAGGGGTTATCAATGAGCAGTTCTTC
clone_size: many; j_call: TRBJ1-1; d_call: NA; v_call: TRBV28; cdr3_aa: CASRPQYGGVTEAFF; cdr3_nt: TGTGCCAGCCGTCCCCAGTATGGGGGGGTCACTGAAGCTTTCTTT
clone_size: few; j_call: TRBJ2-7; d_call: TRBD2; v_call: TRBV20-1; cdr3_aa: CSAAGLAGFYEQYF; cdr3_nt: TGCAGTGCGGCGGGACTAGCGGGGTTCTACGAGCAGTACTTC
clone_size: NA; j_call: TRBJ1-1; d_call: NA; v_call: TRBV18; cdr3_aa: CASSQGRPNTEAFF; cdr3_nt: TGTGCCAGCTCTCAAGGACGGCCGAACACTGAAGCTTTCTTT
clone_size: few; j_call: TRBJ2-1; d_call: TRBD2; v_call: TRBV4-1; cdr3_aa: CASSPPSGGNEQFF; cdr3_nt: TGCGCCAGCAGCCCACCTAGCGGGGGCAATGAGCAGTTCTTC
clone_size: few; j_call: TRBJ2-7; d_call: TRBD2; v_call: TRBV5-1; cdr3_aa: CASSSKGLAGYEQYF; cdr3_nt: TGCGCCAGCAGCTCAAAAGGACTAGCGGGATACGAGCAGTACTTC
clone_size: many; j_call: TRBJ2-1; d_call: TRBD1; v_call: TRBV7-2; cdr3_aa: CASSSRKIQGIDEQFF; cdr3_nt: TGTGCCAGCAGCTCTCGAAAGATACAGGGGATCGATGAGCAGTTCTTC
clone_size: many; j_call: TRBJ2-3; d_call: NA; v_call: TRBV20-1; cdr3_aa: CSARDLGRGDTQYF; cdr3_nt: TGCAGTGCTAGAGATTTGGGCCGAGGGGATACGCAGTATTTT
clone_size: many; j_call: TRBJ2-7; d_call: TRBD2; v_call: TRBV20-1; cdr3_aa: CSASFDGRGYEQYF; cdr3_nt: TGCAGTGCTAGCTTCGACGGGAGGGGGTACGAGCAGTACTTC
clone_size: many; j_call: TRBJ2-7; d_call: TRBD2; v_call: TRBV10-3; cdr3_aa: CAISSSGTSYEQYF; cdr3_nt: TGTGCCATCAGTTCTAGCGGGACCTCCTACGAGCAGTACTTC
clone_size: many; j_call: TRBJ2-4; d_call: TRBD1; v_call: TRBV23-1; cdr3_aa: CASSQRGGETKNIQYF; cdr3_nt: TGCGCCAGCAGTCAACGAGGGGGCGAAACCAAAAACATTCAGTACTTC
clone_size: NA; j_call: TRBJ2-2; d_call: NA; v_call: TRBV3-1; cdr3_aa: CASSHVGELFF; cdr3_nt: TGTGCCAGCAGCCACGTCGGGGAGCTGTTTTTT
clone_size: few; j_call: TRBJ2-1; d_call: NA; v_call: TRBV30; cdr3_aa: CASGTAHNEQFF; cdr3_nt: TGTGCCTCCGGGACGGCGCACAATGAGCAGTTCTTC
clone_size: few; j_call: TRBJ2-7; d_call: NA; v_call: TRBV29-1; cdr3_aa: CSVEGDERTAYEQYF; cdr3_nt: TGCAGCGTTGAGGGGGACGAGCGGACTGCCTACGAGCAGTACTTC
clone_size: NA; j_call: TRBJ2-7; d_call: TRBD1; v_call: TRBV6-2/TRBV6-3; cdr3_aa: CASSYVTGGDEQYF; cdr3_nt: TGTGCCAGCAGTTACGTTACAGGGGGCGACGAGCAGTACTTC
clone_size: NA; j_call: TRBJ1-3; d_call: NA; v_call: TRBV4-1; cdr3_aa: CASSHYGDLGNTIYF; cdr3_nt: TGCGCCAGCAGCCATTACGGCGATCTGGGAAACACCATATATTTT
clone_size: few; j_call: TRBJ2-3; d_call: NA; v_call: TRBV6-2/TRBV6-3; cdr3_aa: CASGLTGDSTDTQYF; cdr3_nt: TGTGCCAGCGGCCTGACTGGCGATAGCACAGATACGCAGTATTTT
clone_size: many; j_call: TRBJ1-1; d_call: NA; v_call: TRBV10-3; cdr3_aa: CAISPVMNTEAFF; cdr3_nt: TGTGCCATCAGTCCTGTGATGAACACTGAAGCTTTCTTT
clone_size: few; j_call: TRBJ2-4; d_call: NA; v_call: TRBV28; cdr3_aa: CATLTGGRQYF; cdr3_nt: TGTGCCACCCTAACCGGAGGACGACAGTACTTC
clone_size: many; j_call: TRBJ2-5; d_call: NA; v_call: TRBV6-1; cdr3_aa: CGVLWVETQYF; cdr3_nt: TGTGGAGTTCTGTGGGTAGAGACCCAGTACTTC
clone_size: many; j_call: TRBJ1-1; d_call: NA; v_call: TRBV7-3; cdr3_aa: CASSAVRGTEAFF; cdr3_nt: TGTGCCAGCAGCGCCGTCAGAGGGACTGAAGCTTTCTTT
clone_size: many; j_call: TRBJ1-2; d_call: NA; v_call: TRBV5-4; cdr3_aa: CASSLNYRDNYGYTF; cdr3_nt: TGTGCCAGCAGCTTGAACTACAGGGATAACTATGGCTACACCTTC
clone_size: NA; j_call: TRBJ2-1; d_call: NA; v_call: TRBV5-1; cdr3_aa: CASSSSVSSYNEQFF; cdr3_nt: TGCGCCAGCAGCTCTAGCGTGAGCTCCTACAATGAGCAGTTCTTC
clone_size: many; j_call: TRBJ1-2; d_call: NA; v_call: TRBV18; cdr3_aa: CASSPTNRPNYGYTF; cdr3_nt: TGTGCCAGCTCACCTACTAACCGTCCTAACTATGGCTACACCTTC
clone_size: many; j_call: TRBJ1-1; d_call: NA; v_call: TRBV5-1; cdr3_aa: CASSFAGLGDTEAFF; cdr3_nt: TGCGCCAGCAGCTTTGCAGGGCTAGGGGACACTGAAGCTTTCTTT
clone_size: many; j_call: TRBJ2-3; d_call: NA; v_call: TRBV7-6; cdr3_aa: CASSLTPPPSTDTQYF; cdr3_nt: TGTGCCAGCAGCTTAACCCCCCCCCCGAGCACAGATACGCAGTATTTT
clone_size: few; j_call: TRBJ2-1; d_call: NA; v_call: TRBV6-2/TRBV6-3; cdr3_aa: CASSETSPHNEQFF; cdr3_nt: TGTGCCAGCAGTGAGACAAGCCCCCACAATGAGCAGTTCTTC
clone_size: many; j_call: TRBJ2-2; d_call: NA; v_call: TRBV11-1; cdr3_aa: CASSLRDGTGELFF; cdr3_nt: TGTGCCAGCAGCTTACGGGACGGCACCGGGGAGCTGTTTTTT
clone_size: many; j_call: TRBJ2-4; d_call: NA; v_call: TRBV20-1; cdr3_aa: CSARRRLKNIQYF; cdr3_nt: TGCAGTGCTAGACGCAGGTTGAAAAACATTCAGTACTTC
clone_size: NA; j_call: TRBJ2-3; d_call: NA; v_call: TRBV29-1; cdr3_aa: CSGDTGTDTQYF; cdr3_nt: TGCAGCGGGGACACTGGCACAGATACGCAGTATTTT
clone_size: few; j_call: TRBJ1-6; d_call: NA; v_call: TRBV5-1; cdr3_aa: CASSLGRENSPLHF; cdr3_nt: TGCGCCAGCAGCTTGGGCAGGGAAAATTCACCCCTCCACTTT
clone_size: many; j_call: TRBJ2-1; d_call: NA; v_call: TRBV4-2; cdr3_aa: CASHGTSDNEQFF; cdr3_nt: TGTGCCAGCCACGGGACCAGCGACAATGAGCAGTTCTTC
clone_size: few; j_call: TRBJ2-2; d_call: TRBD1; v_call: TRBV5-1; cdr3_aa: CASSWRQGAAPVTWNTGELFF; cdr3_nt: TGCGCCAGCAGCTGGCGACAGGGGGCGGCCCCAGTCACCTGGAACACCGGGGAGCTGTTTTTT
clone_size: many; j_call: TRBJ2-7; d_call: NA; v_call: TRBV28; cdr3_aa: CASSLPTEDSYEQYF; cdr3_nt: TGTGCCAGCAGTTTACCGACAGAGGACTCCTACGAGCAGTACTTC
clone_size: many; j_call: TRBJ2-1; d_call: TRBD2; v_call: TRBV12-3/TRBV12-4; cdr3_aa: CASIWGGRAYNEQFF; cdr3_nt: TGTGCCAGCATCTGGGGCGGGAGGGCCTACAATGAGCAGTTCTTC